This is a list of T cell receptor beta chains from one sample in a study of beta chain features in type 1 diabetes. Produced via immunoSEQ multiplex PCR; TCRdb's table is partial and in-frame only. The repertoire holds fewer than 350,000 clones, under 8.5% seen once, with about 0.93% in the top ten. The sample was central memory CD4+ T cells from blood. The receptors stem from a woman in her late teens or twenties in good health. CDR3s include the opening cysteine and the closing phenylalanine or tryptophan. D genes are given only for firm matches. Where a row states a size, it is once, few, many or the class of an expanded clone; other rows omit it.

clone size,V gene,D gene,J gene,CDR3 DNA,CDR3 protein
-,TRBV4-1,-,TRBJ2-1,TGCGCCAGCAGCCAAGAATTAACCGTTGTCAATGAGCAGTTCTTC,CASSQELTVVNEQFF
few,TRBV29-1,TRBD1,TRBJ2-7,TGCAGCGTTCGGGACAGGATTCTTTCCGAGCAGTACTTC,CSVRDRILSEQYF
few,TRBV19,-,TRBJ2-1,TGTGCCAGTAGTATGCGCGGAACAAATGAGCAGTTCTTC,CASSMRGTNEQFF
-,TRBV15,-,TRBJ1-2,TGTGCCACCAGCCGAAGACAGGAGGGGACCTATGGCTACACCTTC,CATSRRQEGTYGYTF
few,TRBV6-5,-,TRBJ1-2,TGTGCCAGCAGTTCGATGAGACTCTATGGCTACACCTTC,CASSSMRLYGYTF
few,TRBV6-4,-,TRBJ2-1,TGTGCCAGCAGTGACCAGCCAGGGTATGAGCAGTTCTTC,CASSDQPGYEQFF
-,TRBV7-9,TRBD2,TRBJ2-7,TGTGCCAGCAGAGAGGAATTAGCGGGACCCTACGAGCAGTACTTC,CASREELAGPYEQYF
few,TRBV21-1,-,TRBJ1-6,TGTGCCAGCAGCACCCGAGGATGGAGGGGAGGGTCACCCCTCCACTTT,CASSTRGWRGGSPLHF
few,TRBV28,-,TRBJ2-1,TGTGCCAGCAGTTCAAACATAAGGAGCTCCTACAATGAGCAGTTCTTC,CASSSNIRSSYNEQFF
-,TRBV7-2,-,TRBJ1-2,TGTGCCAGCAGCTCCAAACAGGGCTGGAACTATGGCTACACCTTC,CASSSKQGWNYGYTF
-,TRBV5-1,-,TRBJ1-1,TGCGCCAGCAGCTCCCTCGTGGGACAGAACACTGAAGCTTTCTTT,CASSSLVGQNTEAFF
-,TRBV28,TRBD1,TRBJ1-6,TGTGCCAGCACCCTTCGACAGGGTAGATCACCCCTCCACTTT,CASTLRQGRSPLHF
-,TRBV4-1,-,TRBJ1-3,TGCGCCAGCAGCCAAGACCCTTGGGGAAACACCATATATTTT,CASSQDPWGNTIYF
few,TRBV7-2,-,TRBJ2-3,TGTGCCAGCAGCTTTGTAGATGGTCGCACAGATACGCAGTATTTT,CASSFVDGRTDTQYF